This T cell receptor beta chain was observed in a study of CD8 T cells in Susac syndrome. Unmatched junction bases numbered 8, after V lost 8 bases and J lost 2 bases. In germline, CDR1 is MNHEY, CDR2 SMNVEV (reference sequence). The length of the CDR3 is 15 residues. With random hexamers, reverse transcription was performed on about 0.45 to 1 ug of RNA. TCRdb independently ran MiXCR on the immunoSEQ multiplex PCR reads; one entry per CDR3 protein. In the table there are a few hundred thousand distinct CDR3 sequences, roughly 90% of which are singletons. Sequencing of TCR beta was carried out in blood CD8+ and CD4+ T cells. Negative isolation was applied to CD8+ and CD4+ T cells, and FACS enrichment was applied to TEMRA cells.

The sequence was obtained from a human donor with multiple sclerosis. The chain uses TRBV27 and TRBJ2-1, with TRBD2 matching over 8 bases. Sequenced: CD8+ T cells from PBMCs. CDR3: CASRRGGLPYNEQFF. DNA for the CDR3: TGTGCCAGCCGACGGGGGGGCCTCCCCTACAATGAGCAGTTCTTC.